A single sample is the source of the 24 T cell receptor beta chains below, sequenced in a study of blood T cell repertoires in COVID-19. Here immunoSEQ multiplex PCR was the method, and the copy in TCRdb shows in-frame clones only, minus some. This table has about 200,000 clones, 70% to 90% appearing once. Input material: peripheral blood. Every receptor here comes from a woman of 80 years or more with acute or convalescent COVID-19.

The chain combines TRBV5-5 with TRBJ2-7; D is possibly TRBD2 (7 bases). CDR3 size: 15 residues. Trimming cost V 0 bases and J 0 bases, with 10 bases left between them. Per germline, CDR1 SGHKS and CDR2 YYEKEE (reference sequence). CDR3 in DNA: TGTGCCAGCAGCTTGGTAGGGGGGGCCTCCTACGAGCAGTACTTC. This encodes CASSLVGGASYEQYF.

V is TRBV7-9 and J is TRBJ2-7; D possibly corresponds to TRBD1 (6 bases). The CDR3 runs 15 residues. The V and J ends lost 3 bases and 4 bases respectively, with 16 bases between them. The germline gives CDR1 SEHNR, CDR2 FQNEAQ (reference sequence). CDR3: CASSFSRQVLYEQYF. CDR3 nucleotide sequence: TGTGCCAGCAGCTTTTCCCGACAGGTCTTGTACGAGCAGTACTTC.

This clone has only a few counts. V is TRBV6-5 and J is TRBJ2-2, with D unclear. Germline V CDR1 and CDR2: MNHEY, SVGAGI. Trimming removed 6 bases at V and 4 bases at J, with 9 bases between. The CDR3 runs to 13 residues. This CDR3 is CASRALVTGELFF. The CDR3 DNA is TGTGCCAGCAGGGCCCTAGTCACCGGGGAGCTGTTTTTT.

This clone is a singleton in its sample. CDR3 sequence reads: CASKIAESSYNEQFF. In DNA form, the CDR3 reads TGTGCCAGCAAAATAGCGGAGAGCTCCTACAATGAGCAGTTCTTC. The chain couples TRBV7-2 to TRBJ2-1, with a tentative D call TRBD2 (6 bases). This CDR3 spans 15 amino acids. Looked up from germline, CDR1 is SGHTA and CDR2 is FQGNSA. Between the trimmed V and J ends, which lost 7 bases and 0 bases, there was a span of 13 bases.

The chain uses TRBV5-8 and TRBJ2-1; D gene unclear. V lost 1 base and J lost 0, with 8 bases in between. The CDR3 loop spans 15 amino acids. CDR1 is SGHTS, CDR2 YDEGEE, per germline. In DNA, the CDR3 is TGTGCCAGCAGCTTGTTGGCTCACTCCTACAATGAGCAGTTCTTC. Translation gives CASSLLAHSYNEQFF.

As regards this clone: The sample holds other DNA sequences that translate to the same CDR3. The CDR3 region is CASSIRQGPQETQYF. CDR3 nucleotide sequence: TGTGCCAGTAGTATCCGACAGGGCCCCCAAGAGACCCAGTACTTC. This chain joins TRBV19 and TRBJ2-5; 7 bases map to TRBD1. CDR3 size: 15 residues. V shed 3 bases and J 1 base; nucleotides not matched to a gene: 5. Germline CDR1 reads LNHDA; CDR2 reads SQIVND (reference sequence).

The rearrangement links TRBV10-2 to TRBJ2-2, with D hard to call. Trimming removed 5 bases from V and 3 bases from J, with 13 bases in between. This CDR3 is 15 amino acids long. From germline, CDR1 is WSHSY and CDR2 SAAADI. The CDR3 here is CASSLAFLDTGELFF. The CDR3, as DNA: TGCGCCAGCAGTCTCGCGTTTTTGGACACCGGGGAGCTGTTTTTT.

This chain uses TRBV14 with TRBJ2-1, with 7 nucleotides matching TRBD2. This CDR3 has 16 amino acids. The germline CDR1 and CDR2 sequences are SGHDN and FVKESK. The V gene end was trimmed by 3 bases and the J gene end by 1 base; junction bases not matched to a gene: 6. The DNA of the CDR3 is TGTGCCAGCAGCCATTGGATAGCGGGTTCCTACAATGAGCAGTTCTTC. Its protein product is CASSHWIAGSYNEQFF.

This rearrangement joins TRBV23-1 to TRBJ2-5; 7 positions agree with TRBD2. TRBV23-1 has ORF status, its function being uncertain. Trimming took 2 bases from V and 5 from J; bases not matched to a gene: 5. The CDR3 has 14 amino acids. The chain's CDR3 is CASSQTAGGETQYF. Written as DNA, the CDR3 is TGCGCCAGCAGTCAAACGGCCGGGGGGGAGACCCAGTACTTC.

The chain joins TRBV9 to TRBJ2-2, with 8 nucleotides matching TRBD1. V dropped 2 bases and J dropped 1; count of bases not matched to a gene: 7. Germline V gene sequence: CDR1 SGDLS, CDR2 YYNGEE. The CDR3 extends over 17 amino acids. The CDR3 reads CASSVRQGAQNTGELFF. The CDR3 DNA reads as TGTGCCAGCAGCGTTAGGCAGGGGGCTCAGAACACCGGGGAGCTGTTTTTT.

This rearrangement joins TRBV19 to TRBJ1-3; maybe TRBD1 (5 bases). The CDR3 is made up of 15 amino acids. CDR1 is LNHDA and CDR2 is SQIVND in the germline V gene (reference sequence). Between the trimmed V and J ends, which lost 7 bases and 2 bases, there was a span of 15 bases. CDR3 sequence reads: CASKVPGRPGNTIYF. Written as DNA, the CDR3 is TGTGCCAGTAAAGTTCCAGGGAGGCCTGGAAACACCATATATTTT.

This chain joins TRBV7-8 and TRBJ2-1; D remains unclear. Trimming removed 2 bases at V and 5 bases at J, with 4 bases between. Looked up from germline, CDR1 is SGHVS and CDR2 is FQNEAQ. The CDR3 contains 12 residues. The CDR3 coding sequence is TGTGCCAGCAGCTTATCTGACAATGAGCAGTTCTTC. This sequence encodes CASSLSDNEQFF.

The table lists this clone with a few counts. This sequence joins TRBV2 and TRBJ1-5, with D tentatively TRBD1 (6 bases). V shed 6 bases and J shed 9 bases, with 18 bases lying between them. Germline V lookup: CDR1 SNHLY, CDR2 FYNNEI. CDR3 size: 14 residues. The CDR3 loop is CASRGGYRDSPQHF. CDR3 DNA: TGTGCCAGCAGGGGTGGATACAGGGATTCGCCCCAGCATTTT. Supplemented by reference TRBV2 and TRBJ1-5, the full variable domain reads EPEVTQTPSHQVTQMGQEVILRCVPISNHLYFYWYRQILGQKVEFLVSFYNNEISEKSEIFDDQFSVERPDGSNFTLKIRSTKLEDSAMYFCASRGGYRDSPQHFGDGTRLSIL.

The chain employs TRBV5-4 and TRBJ2-1, with 8 positions matching TRBD1. J gave up 9 bases and V 5 bases, and 16 bases lay outside the gene matches. Germline V CDR1 and CDR2: SGHNT, YYREEE (reference sequence). This CDR3 has 16 amino acids. The CDR3 reads CASRPSEDRVSVEQFF. The DNA of the CDR3 is TGTGCCAGCAGACCATCAGAGGACAGGGTTTCTGTTGAGCAGTTCTTC.

This chain links TRBV27 with TRBJ2-7; 8 bases are a match to TRBD1. V shed 5 bases and J 4 bases; nucleotides not matched to a gene: 10. Germline assignment: CDR1 MNHEY and CDR2 SMNVEV (reference sequence). The CDR3 is made up of 15 amino acids. The CDR3 loop is CASSPRDRTIYEQYF. The CDR3 nucleotides are TGTGCCAGCAGTCCCCGGGACAGGACCATATACGAGCAGTACTTC.

The gene calls are TRBV6-5 and TRBJ1-2; the D is unclear. The CDR3 is 11 amino acids. With 8 bases removed from V and 3 bases from J, the gap between germline ends came to 7 bases. CDR1 is MNHEY, CDR2 SVGAGI, per germline. CDR3 sequence reads: CASGTYYGYTF. In nucleotides, the CDR3 is TGTGCCAGCGGCACCTACTATGGCTACACCTTC.

A few counts support this clone. The chain employs TRBV7-3 and TRBJ2-3; D unresolved. Trimming left V 2 bases short and J 2 bases short, with 2 bases between. From germline, CDR1 is SGHTA and CDR2 FQGTGA. The CDR3 has 12 residues. CDR3 region: CASSLLTDTQYF. CDR3 in DNA: TGTGCCAGCAGCTTACTCACAGATACGCAGTATTTT.

The gene calls are TRBV9 and TRBJ2-3, with D unclear. Germline lookup yields CDR1 SGDLS and CDR2 YYNGEE. This CDR3 has 15 amino acids. The V gene lost 3 bases and the J gene lost 0 bases, with 11 bases spanning the gap. For the CDR3, the DNA is TGTGCCAGCAGCGCACGCCCACAAAGCACAGATACGCAGTATTTT. Translation gives CASSARPQSTDTQYF. Complete variable domain (other parts from reference TRBV9 and TRBJ2-3): DSGVTQTPKHLITATGQRVTLRCSPRSGDLSVYWYQQSLDQGLQFLIQYYNGEERAKGNILERFSAQQFPDLHSELNLSSLELGDSALYFCASSARPQSTDTQYFGPGTRLTVL.

The genes are TRBV5-1 and TRBJ2-7; TRBD2 aligns across 11 bases. CDR3 length equals 17 residues. J was trimmed by 6 bases and V by 0 bases; bases with no gene match: 11. Germline values: CDR1 SGHRS, CDR2 YFSETQ. CDR3 amino acids: CASSLDPSGRKVGEQYF. In nucleotides, the CDR3 is TGCGCCAGCAGCTTGGATCCTAGCGGGAGGAAGGTCGGCGAGCAGTACTTC.

The chain links TRBV9 to TRBJ2-2; 8 bases line up with TRBD2. The CDR3 length is 16 residues. Trimming at V came to 2 bases and at J to 5 bases, leaving 8 bases not matched to a gene. Germline CDR1 is SGDLS and CDR2 is YYNGEE. The CDR3 loop reads CASSVTGTSRTGELFF. DNA for the CDR3: TGTGCCAGCAGCGTTACCGGGACTAGTAGGACCGGGGAGCTGTTTTTT.

The chain recombines TRBV24-1 with TRBJ2-1; tentative D call: TRBD2 (6 bases). The CDR3 has 15 amino acids. CDR1 KGHDR and CDR2 SFDVKD come from the germline V gene. V lost 1 base and J 4 bases, leaving 10 bases between the germline ends. DNA for the CDR3: TGTGCCACCAGTGATTTAGGGCGGGATTACAATGAGCAGTTCTTC. It codes for CATSDLGRDYNEQFF.

The chain couples TRBV7-8 to TRBJ2-2, with D maybe TRBD1 (5 bases). The CDR3 is made up of 16 amino acids. Trimming took 2 bases from V and 4 from J, leaving 14 bases between them. From germline, CDR1 is SGHVS and CDR2 FQNEAQ. Written as DNA, the CDR3 is TGTGCCAGCAGCTTATTGGGGCAGGGAAGCACCGGGGAGCTGTTTTTT. Translation: CASSLLGQGSTGELFF.

This clone came up a few times. This chain joins TRBV3-1 (or the pseudogene TRBV3-2) and TRBJ1-4, with 10 bases matching TRBD1. The CDR3 runs 19 residues. After removal of 2 bases from V and 0 bases from J, the junction contained 9 bases not matched to a gene. Germline CDR1 is LGHDT and CDR2 is YNNKEL (reference sequence). CDR3 sequence (DNA): TGTGCCAGCAGCCAAAGCCGGGACAGGGGACATGCAACTAATGAAAAACTGTTTTTT. Translated: CASSQSRDRGHATNEKLFF.

The genes are TRBV5-5 and TRBJ1-4; unclear D gene. This CDR3 region has 14 residues. Germline V gene data show CDR1 as SGHKS and CDR2 as YYEKEE (reference sequence). V was shortened by 5 bases and J by 8 bases, with 16 bases between the two germline ends. The CDR3 sequence is CASSSRAGDEKLFF. The CDR3 nucleotides are TGTGCCAGCAGTTCAAGGGCGGGCGACGAAAAACTGTTTTTT.